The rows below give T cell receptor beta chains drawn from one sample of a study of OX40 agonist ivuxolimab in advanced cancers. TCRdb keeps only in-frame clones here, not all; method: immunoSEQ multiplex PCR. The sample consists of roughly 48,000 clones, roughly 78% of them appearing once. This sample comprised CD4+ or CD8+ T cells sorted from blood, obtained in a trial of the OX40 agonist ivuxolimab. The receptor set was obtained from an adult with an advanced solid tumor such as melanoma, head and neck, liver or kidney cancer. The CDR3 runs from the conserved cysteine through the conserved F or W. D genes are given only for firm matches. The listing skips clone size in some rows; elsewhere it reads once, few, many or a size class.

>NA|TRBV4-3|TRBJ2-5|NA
CASSQDIRPYQETQYF
TGCGCCAGCAGCCAAGATATCAGGCCATACCAAGAGACCCAGTACTTC
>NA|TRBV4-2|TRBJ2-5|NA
CASSQERQETQYF
TGTGCCAGCAGCCAAGAACGGCAAGAGACCCAGTACTTC
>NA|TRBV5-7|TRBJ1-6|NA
CASSPSQGHNSPLHF
TGTGCCAGCAGCCCTTCTCAGGGCCATAATTCACCCCTCCACTTT
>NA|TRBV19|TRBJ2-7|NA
CASSPGFTYEQYF
TGTGCCAGTAGTCCGGGATTTACCTACGAGCAGTACTTC
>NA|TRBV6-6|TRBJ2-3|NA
CASSAETDTQYF
TGTGCCAGCAGCGCAGAGACAGATACGCAGTATTTT
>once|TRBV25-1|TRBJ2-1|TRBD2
CASTTGTSNEQFF
TGTGCCAGCACTACCGGGACTAGCAATGAGCAGTTCTTC
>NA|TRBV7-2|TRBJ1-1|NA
CASSRDRVNTEAFF
TGTGCCAGCAGCCGGGACCGGGTGAACACTGAAGCTTTCTTT
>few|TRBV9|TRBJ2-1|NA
CASSVAAIQFNEQFF
TGTGCCAGCAGCGTAGCCGCGATCCAATTCAATGAGCAGTTCTTC
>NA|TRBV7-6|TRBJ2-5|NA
CASSLRDSSWETQYF
TGTGCCAGCAGCCTCCGGGACTCCTCCTGGGAGACCCAGTACTTC
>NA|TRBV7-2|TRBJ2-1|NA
CASSLRIARSEQFF
TGTGCCAGCAGCTTAAGAATAGCGAGGAGTGAGCAGTTCTTC
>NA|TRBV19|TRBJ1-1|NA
CASRGEYTEAFF
TGTGCCAGTAGAGGGGAATACACTGAAGCTTTCTTT
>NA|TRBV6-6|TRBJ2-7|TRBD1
CASSSGTEIYEQYF
TGTGCCAGCAGCTCCGGGACAGAGATATACGAGCAGTACTTC
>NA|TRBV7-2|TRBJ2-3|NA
CASSPPRRGAADTQYF
TGTGCCAGCAGCCCCCCCCGGCGCGGGGCCGCAGATACGCAGTATTTT
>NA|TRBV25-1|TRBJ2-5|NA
CASSEWSTDMKETQYF
TGTGCCAGCAGTGAATGGTCGACCGACATGAAGGAGACCCAGTACTTC
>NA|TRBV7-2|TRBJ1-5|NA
CASSLVSRVNQPQHF
TGTGCCAGCAGCTTAGTATCCAGGGTGAATCAGCCCCAGCATTTT
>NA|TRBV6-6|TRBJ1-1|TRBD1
CATRPNRGKAFF
TGTGCCACCCGACCGAACAGGGGGAAAGCTTTCTTT
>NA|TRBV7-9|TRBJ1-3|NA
CASSPGSSGNTIYF
TGTGCCAGCAGCCCCGGCTCCTCTGGAAACACCATATATTTT
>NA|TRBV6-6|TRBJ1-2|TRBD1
CASSSGTGGRVYGYTF
TGTGCCAGCAGTTCGGGGACAGGGGGACGGGTCTATGGCTACACCTTC
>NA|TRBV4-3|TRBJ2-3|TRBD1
CASSQARGTQYF
TGCGCCAGCAGCCAAGCCAGGGGGACGCAGTATTTT
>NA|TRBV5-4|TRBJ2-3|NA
CASSLWGADTQYF
TGTGCCAGCAGCTTGTGGGGGGCAGATACGCAGTATTTT
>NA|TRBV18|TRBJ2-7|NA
CASSSGQISSYEQYF
TGTGCCAGCTCCTCGGGGCAGATTTCATCCTACGAGCAGTACTTC
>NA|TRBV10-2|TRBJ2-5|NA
CASSEIRETQYF
TGCGCCAGCAGTGAGATTCGGGAGACCCAGTACTTC
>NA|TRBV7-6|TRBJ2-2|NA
CASSLGARHTGELFF
TGTGCCAGCAGCTTAGGGGCCAGACACACCGGGGAGCTGTTTTTT
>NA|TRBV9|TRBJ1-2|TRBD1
CASGRTGSSSGYTF
TGTGCCAGCGGCAGGACAGGGTCGAGCTCTGGCTACACCTTC
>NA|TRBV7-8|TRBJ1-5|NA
CASSFGLVNQPQHF
TGTGCCAGCAGCTTTGGTCTAGTTAATCAGCCCCAGCATTTT
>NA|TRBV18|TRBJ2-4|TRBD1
CASSPDRDLQYF
TGTGCCAGCTCACCCGACAGGGATCTTCAGTACTTC
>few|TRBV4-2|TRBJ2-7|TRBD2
CASSQGIVPGGHEQYF
TGTGCCAGCAGCCAAGGAATTGTACCGGGAGGGCACGAGCAGTACTTC
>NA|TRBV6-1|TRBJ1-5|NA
CASSAIVSNQPQHF
TGTGCCAGCAGTGCCATTGTTAGCAATCAGCCCCAGCATTTT
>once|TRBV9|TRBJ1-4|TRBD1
CASSVGQGYNEKLFF
TGTGCCAGCAGCGTAGGACAGGGTTATAATGAAAAACTGTTTTTT
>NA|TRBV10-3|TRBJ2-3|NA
CAIGLSSTDTQYF
TGTGCCATTGGACTCTCTAGCACAGATACGCAGTATTTT
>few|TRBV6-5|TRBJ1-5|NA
CASSRDTDQPQHF
TGTGCCAGCAGTAGGGACACGGATCAGCCCCAGCATTTT
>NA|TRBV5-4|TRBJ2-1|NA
CASSLRGTDNEQFF
TGTGCCAGCAGCTTGCGCGGGACAGACAATGAGCAGTTCTTC
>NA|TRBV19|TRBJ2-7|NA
CASSIRWTASYEQYF
TGTGCCAGTAGTATTAGGTGGACAGCTTCCTACGAGCAGTACTTC
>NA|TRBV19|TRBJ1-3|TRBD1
CASTPVTGAYGNTIYF
TGTGCCAGTACCCCAGTTACAGGGGCCTATGGAAACACCATATATTTT
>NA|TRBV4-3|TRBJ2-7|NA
CASSQDAQFSSYEQYF
TGCGCCAGCAGCCAAGATGCACAGTTCAGCTCCTACGAGCAGTACTTC
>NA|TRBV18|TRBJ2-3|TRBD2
CASSRDGGASTDTQYF
TGTGCCAGCTCACGTGACGGGGGGGCCTCCACAGATACGCAGTATTTT
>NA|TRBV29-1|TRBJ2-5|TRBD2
CSVDWTSGPKETQYF
TGCAGCGTTGACTGGACTAGCGGACCCAAAGAGACCCAGTACTTC
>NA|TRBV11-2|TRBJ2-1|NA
CASSLAPQGFSTNEQFF
TGTGCCAGCAGCTTAGCCCCTCAGGGGTTCTCGACTAATGAGCAGTTCTTC
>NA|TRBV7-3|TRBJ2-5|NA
CASSLTGAGETQYF
TGTGCCAGCAGCTTAACGGGGGCAGGGGAGACCCAGTACTTC
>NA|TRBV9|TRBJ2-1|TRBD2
CASSVGGAGLASYNEQFF
TGTGCCAGCAGCGTAGGGGGAGCCGGACTAGCCTCCTACAATGAGCAGTTCTTC